The entry that follows covers one TCR beta chain sequence. TCRdb used MiXCR to reprocess the RT-PCR reads, holding one entry per CDR3 protein. The profile covers 190,000 or so distinct CDR3 sequences, with around two fifths appearing a single time and under 14% taken by the ten largest. The entry originates in a study of patients and donors after allogeneic stem cell transplantation. V gave up 1 base and J gave up 0 bases, with 11 bases separating them. Germline V CDR1 and CDR2: SGHRS, YFSETQ. The CDR3 contains 16 residues. The chain joins TRBV5-1 to TRBJ2-4; D not certain. The sequenced sample was blood, either unsorted or a sorted T cell fraction (not recorded which). This clonotype was sampled from a human donor who was either an allogeneic HSCT recipient or a stem cell or donor lymphocyte infusion donor (not recorded which). It is not recorded whose cells these are; they may come from a transplant donor. The CDR3 DNA reads as TGCGCCAGCAGCTTGAGAATCGACAAAGCCAAAAACATTCAGTACTTC. Translation gives CASSLRIDKAKNIQYF.